The sequence of this T cell receptor beta chain was determined in a study of T cells after yellow fever vaccination. The ends lost 5 bases at V and 0 bases at J; junction bases unmatched: 4. Looked up from germline, CDR1 is LNHDA and CDR2 is SQIVND (reference sequence). CDR3 length equals 14 residues. This clonotype has more than one count but fewer than ten. MiXCR, run by TCRdb on the 5' RACE reads, gives a single entry per CDR3 protein. The sample lists 85,000 to 100,000 distinct CDR3 sequences; roughly 5.2% were seen once. The sample was CD8+ T cells sorted from PBMCs, taken 10 days after the yellow fever booster vaccination. The TCR sequence derives from a man between 18 and 29 years old who received the YFV17D yellow fever vaccine. The J gene is TRBJ2-7, the V gene TRBV19, with 7 positions matching TRBD1. The CDR3 protein is CASSPRDSSYEQYF. Written as DNA, the CDR3 is TGTGCCAGTAGTCCCCGGGACAGCTCCTACGAGCAGTACTTC.